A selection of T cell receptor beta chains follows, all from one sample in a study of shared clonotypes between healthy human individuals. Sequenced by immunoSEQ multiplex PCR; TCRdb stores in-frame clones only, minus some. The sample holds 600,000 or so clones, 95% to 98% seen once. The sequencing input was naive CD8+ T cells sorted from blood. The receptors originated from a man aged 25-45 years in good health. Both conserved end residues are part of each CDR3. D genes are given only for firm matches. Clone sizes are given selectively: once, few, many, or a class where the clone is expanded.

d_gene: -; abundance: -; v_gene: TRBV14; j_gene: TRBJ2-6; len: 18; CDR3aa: CASSPIGVWGSGANVLTF; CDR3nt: TGTGCCAGCAGCCCCATTGGGGTTTGGGGCTCTGGGGCCAACGTCCTGACTTTC
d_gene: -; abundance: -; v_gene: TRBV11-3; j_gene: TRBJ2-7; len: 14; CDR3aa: CASSSAGPDYEQYF; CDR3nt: TGTGCCAGCAGCTCCGCGGGACCGGACTACGAGCAGTACTTC
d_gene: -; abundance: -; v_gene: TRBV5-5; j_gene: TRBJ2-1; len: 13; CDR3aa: CASSPTGYAEQFF; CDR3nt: TGTGCCAGCAGCCCCACAGGGTATGCTGAGCAGTTCTTC
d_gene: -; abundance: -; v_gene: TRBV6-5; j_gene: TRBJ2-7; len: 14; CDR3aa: CASRPTGSSYEQYF; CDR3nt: TGTGCCAGCAGACCCACAGGGAGCTCCTACGAGCAGTACTTC
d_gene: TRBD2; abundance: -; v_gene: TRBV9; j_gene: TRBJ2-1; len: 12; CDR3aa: CASSGGGNEQFF; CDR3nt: TGTGCCAGCAGCGGCGGGGGGAATGAGCAGTTCTTC
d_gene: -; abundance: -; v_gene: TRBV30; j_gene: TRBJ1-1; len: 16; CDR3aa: CAWSSGGSGMNTEAFF; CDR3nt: TGTGCCTGGAGTTCCGGGGGATCCGGAATGAACACTGAAGCTTTCTTT
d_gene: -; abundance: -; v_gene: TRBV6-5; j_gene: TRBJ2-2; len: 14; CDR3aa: CASSYGGGTGELFF; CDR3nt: TGTGCCAGCAGTTACGGGGGAGGCACCGGGGAGCTGTTTTTT
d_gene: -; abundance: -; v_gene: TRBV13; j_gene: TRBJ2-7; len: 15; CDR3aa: CASSFGGGYSYEQYF; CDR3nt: TGTGCCAGCAGCTTCGGTGGCGGGTACTCCTACGAGCAGTACTTC
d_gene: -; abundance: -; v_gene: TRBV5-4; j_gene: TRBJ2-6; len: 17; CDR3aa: CASRDDVIPSGANVLTF; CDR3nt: TGTGCCAGCAGGGACGACGTCATCCCTTCTGGGGCCAACGTCCTGACTTTC
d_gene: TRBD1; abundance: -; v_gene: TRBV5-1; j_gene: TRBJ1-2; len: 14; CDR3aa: CASSFWDRADGYTF; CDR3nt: TGCGCCAGCAGCTTCTGGGACAGGGCCGATGGCTACACCTTC
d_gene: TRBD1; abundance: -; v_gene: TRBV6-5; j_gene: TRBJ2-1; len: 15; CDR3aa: CASSQSRDRVTQQFF; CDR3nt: TGTGCCAGCAGTCAGTCCCGGGACAGGGTGACCCAGCAGTTCTTC
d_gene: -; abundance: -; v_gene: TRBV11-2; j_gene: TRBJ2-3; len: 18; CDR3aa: CASSLDRLDRGPTDTQYF; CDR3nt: TGTGCCAGCAGCTTAGATCGGTTAGATCGGGGGCCCACAGATACGCAGTATTTT
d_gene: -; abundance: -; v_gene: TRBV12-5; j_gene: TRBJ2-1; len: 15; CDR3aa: CASGGRDTGVPEQFF; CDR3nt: TGTGCTAGTGGGGGCCGGGACACAGGCGTTCCTGAGCAGTTCTTC
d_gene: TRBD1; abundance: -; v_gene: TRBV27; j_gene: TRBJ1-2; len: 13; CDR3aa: CASSPTGESGYTF; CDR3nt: TGTGCCAGCAGCCCTACAGGGGAGAGTGGCTACACCTTC
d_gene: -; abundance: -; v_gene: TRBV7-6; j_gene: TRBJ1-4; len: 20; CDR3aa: CASSLAAGGQLLSTNEKLFF; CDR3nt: TGTGCCAGCAGCTTAGCGGCCGGTGGACAGTTACTTTCAACTAATGAAAAACTGTTTTTT
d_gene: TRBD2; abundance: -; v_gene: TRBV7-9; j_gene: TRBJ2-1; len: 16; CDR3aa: CASRNVAGSSYNEQFF; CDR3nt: TGTGCCAGCAGGAATGTAGCGGGCAGCTCCTACAATGAGCAGTTCTTC
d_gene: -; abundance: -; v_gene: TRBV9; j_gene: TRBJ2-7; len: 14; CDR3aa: CASSVMGGEGEQYF; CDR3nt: TGTGCCAGCAGCGTAATGGGGGGCGAGGGCGAGCAGTACTTC
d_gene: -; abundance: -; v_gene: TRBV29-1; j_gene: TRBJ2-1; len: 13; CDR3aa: CSALGSTNNEQFF; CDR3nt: TGCAGCGCCCTGGGTAGTACGAACAATGAGCAGTTCTTC
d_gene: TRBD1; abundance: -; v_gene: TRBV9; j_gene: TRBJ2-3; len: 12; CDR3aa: CASSLGQNTQYF; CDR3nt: TGTGCCAGCAGCCTGGGACAGAACACGCAGTATTTT
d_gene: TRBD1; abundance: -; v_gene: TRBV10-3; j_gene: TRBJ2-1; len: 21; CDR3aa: CAISELGIQGASGSSYNEQFF; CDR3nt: TGTGCCATCAGTGAGCTTGGTATTCAGGGGGCCAGCGGTAGCTCCTACAATGAGCAGTTCTTC
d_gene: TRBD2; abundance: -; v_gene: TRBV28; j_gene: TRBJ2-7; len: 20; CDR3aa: CASSPLDGSTSGRTSYEQYF; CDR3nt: TGTGCCAGCAGTCCGCTGGACGGATCGACTAGCGGGCGTACCTCCTACGAGCAGTACTTC
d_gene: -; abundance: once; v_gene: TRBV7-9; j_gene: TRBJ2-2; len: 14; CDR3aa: CASSPTGSTGELFF; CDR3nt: TGTGCCAGCAGCCCGACGGGATCCACCGGGGAGCTGTTTTTT
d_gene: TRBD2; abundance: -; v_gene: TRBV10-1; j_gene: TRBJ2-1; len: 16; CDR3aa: CASRCGGRISYNEQFF; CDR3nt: TGCGCCAGCAGGTGCGGGGGGAGAATCTCCTACAATGAGCAGTTCTTC
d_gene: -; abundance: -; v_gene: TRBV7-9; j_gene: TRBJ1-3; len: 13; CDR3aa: CASSPVSGNTIYF; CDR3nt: TGTGCCAGCAGCCCGGTCTCTGGAAACACCATATATTTT
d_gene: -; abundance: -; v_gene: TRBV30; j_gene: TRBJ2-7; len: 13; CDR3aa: CAWSPQGLGEQYF; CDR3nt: TGTGCCTGGAGTCCACAGGGCCTGGGGGAGCAGTACTTC
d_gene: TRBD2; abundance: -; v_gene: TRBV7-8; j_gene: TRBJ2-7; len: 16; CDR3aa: CASSPPGGDFTYEQYF; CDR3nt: TGTGCCAGCAGCCCTCCCGGGGGGGACTTCACCTACGAGCAGTACTTC
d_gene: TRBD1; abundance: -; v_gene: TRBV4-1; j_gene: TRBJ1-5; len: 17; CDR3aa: CASSQEPGQGFHQPQHF; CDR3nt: TGCGCCAGCAGCCAAGAGCCGGGACAGGGGTTTCATCAGCCCCAGCATTTT
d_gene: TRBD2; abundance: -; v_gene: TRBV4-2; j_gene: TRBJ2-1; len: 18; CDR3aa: CASSQVHGTSGRNNEQFF; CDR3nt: TGTGCCAGCAGCCAAGTTCACGGGACTAGCGGGAGGAACAATGAGCAGTTCTTC
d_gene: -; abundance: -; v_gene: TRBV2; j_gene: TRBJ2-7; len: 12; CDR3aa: CASRASAYEQYF; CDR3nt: TGTGCCAGCAGGGCCTCTGCCTACGAGCAGTACTTC
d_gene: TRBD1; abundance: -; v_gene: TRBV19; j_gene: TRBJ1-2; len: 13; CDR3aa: CASNPGQGYGYTF; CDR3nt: TGTGCCAGTAACCCGGGACAGGGCTATGGCTACACCTTC
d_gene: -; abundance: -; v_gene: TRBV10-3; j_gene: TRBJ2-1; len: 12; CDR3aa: CAISGGYNEQFF; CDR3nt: TGTGCCATCTCCGGGGGCTACAATGAGCAGTTCTTC
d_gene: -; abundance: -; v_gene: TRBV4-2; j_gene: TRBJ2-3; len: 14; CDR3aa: CASSPGKGIDTQYF; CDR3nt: TGTGCCAGCAGCCCCGGCAAGGGTATAGATACGCAGTATTTT
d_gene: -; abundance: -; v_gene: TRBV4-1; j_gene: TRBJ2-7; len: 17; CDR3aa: CASSQDGSAFGTYEQYF; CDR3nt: TGCGCCAGCAGCCAAGATGGTTCGGCGTTTGGGACCTACGAGCAGTACTTC
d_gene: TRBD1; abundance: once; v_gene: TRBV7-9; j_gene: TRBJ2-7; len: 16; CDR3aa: CASSPRTGTSSYEQYF; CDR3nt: TGTGCCAGCAGCCCACGGACAGGTACTAGCTCCTACGAGCAGTACTTC
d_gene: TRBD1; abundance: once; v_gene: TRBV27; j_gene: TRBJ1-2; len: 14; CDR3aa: CASSWTGTLNGYTF; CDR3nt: TGTGCCAGCAGCTGGACAGGGACGTTGAACGGCTACACCTTC
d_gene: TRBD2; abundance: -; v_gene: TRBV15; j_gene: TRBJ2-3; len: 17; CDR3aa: CATSRVRGRRSTDTQYF; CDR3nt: TGTGCCACCAGCAGAGTACGCGGGAGGAGGAGCACAGATACGCAGTATTTT
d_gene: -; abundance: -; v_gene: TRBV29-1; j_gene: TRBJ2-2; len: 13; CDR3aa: CSVAEESTGELFF; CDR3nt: TGCAGCGTTGCTGAGGAATCCACCGGGGAGCTGTTTTTT
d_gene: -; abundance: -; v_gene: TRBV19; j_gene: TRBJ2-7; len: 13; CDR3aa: CASRMPNTYEQYF; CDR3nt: TGTGCCAGTAGGATGCCAAATACCTACGAGCAGTACTTC
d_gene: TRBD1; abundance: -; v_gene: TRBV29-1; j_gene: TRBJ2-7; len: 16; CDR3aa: CSVEGSPGQGVYEQYF; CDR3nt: TGCAGCGTTGAAGGTTCGCCGGGACAGGGGGTCTACGAGCAGTACTTC
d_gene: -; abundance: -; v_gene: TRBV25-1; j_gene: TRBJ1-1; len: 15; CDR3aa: CASSVIGTENTEAFF; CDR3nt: TGTGCCAGCAGTGTAATAGGCACGGAGAACACTGAAGCTTTCTTT
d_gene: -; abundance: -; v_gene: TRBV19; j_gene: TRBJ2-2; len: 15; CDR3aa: CASSTGNTNTGELFF; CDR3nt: TGTGCCAGTAGTACTGGAAATACGAACACCGGGGAGCTGTTTTTT
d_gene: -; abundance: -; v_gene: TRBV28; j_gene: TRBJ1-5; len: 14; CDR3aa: CASSPGHGNQPQHF; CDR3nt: TGTGCCAGCAGCCCGGGACACGGGAATCAGCCCCAGCATTTT
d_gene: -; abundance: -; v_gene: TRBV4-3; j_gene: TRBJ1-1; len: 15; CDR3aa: CASSVSTGLNTEAFF; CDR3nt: TGCGCCAGCAGCGTTAGTACCGGCCTGAACACTGAAGCTTTCTTT
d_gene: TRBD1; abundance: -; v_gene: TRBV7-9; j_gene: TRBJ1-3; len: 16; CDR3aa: CASSAQGEGSGNTIYF; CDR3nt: TGTGCCAGCAGCGCACAGGGGGAAGGGTCTGGAAACACCATATATTTT
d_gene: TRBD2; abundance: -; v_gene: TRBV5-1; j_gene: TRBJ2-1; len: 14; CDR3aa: CASSPNGRSDEQFF; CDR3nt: TGCGCCAGCAGCCCAAACGGGAGGAGTGATGAGCAGTTCTTC
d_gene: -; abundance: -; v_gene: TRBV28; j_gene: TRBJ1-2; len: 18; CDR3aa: CASSSPLSLTGSLYGYTF; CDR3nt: TGTGCCAGCAGTTCGCCCCTCTCCTTGACAGGCTCACTCTATGGCTACACCTTC
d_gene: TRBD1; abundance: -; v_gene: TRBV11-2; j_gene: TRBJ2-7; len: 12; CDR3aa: CASLTGTGEQYF; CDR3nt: TGTGCCAGCCTGACAGGGACCGGCGAGCAGTACTTC
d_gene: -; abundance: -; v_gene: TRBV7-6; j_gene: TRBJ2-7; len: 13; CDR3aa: CASSLGGANEQYF; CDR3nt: TGTGCCAGCAGCTTAGGAGGAGCCAACGAGCAGTACTTC
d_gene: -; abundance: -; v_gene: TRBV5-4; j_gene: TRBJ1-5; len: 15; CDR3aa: CASSLGGISEAPQHF; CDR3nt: TGTGCCAGCAGCTTAGGGGGTATCTCAGAGGCGCCCCAGCATTTT
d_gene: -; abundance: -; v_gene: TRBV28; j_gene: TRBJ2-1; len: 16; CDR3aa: CASSSEQGLEYNEQFF; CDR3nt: TGTGCCAGCAGTTCCGAGCAGGGGCTGGAGTACAATGAGCAGTTCTTC
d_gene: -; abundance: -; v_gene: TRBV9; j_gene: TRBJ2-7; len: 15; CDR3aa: CASSVDGSLQHEQYF; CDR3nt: TGTGCCAGCAGCGTAGACGGCTCTCTCCAACACGAGCAGTACTTC
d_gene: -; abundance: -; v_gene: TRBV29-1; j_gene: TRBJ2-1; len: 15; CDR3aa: CSVYTGGHSYNEQFF; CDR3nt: TGCAGCGTCTATACCGGGGGACATTCCTACAATGAGCAGTTCTTC
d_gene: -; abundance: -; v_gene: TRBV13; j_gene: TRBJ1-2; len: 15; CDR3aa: CASSLGIWSNYGYTF; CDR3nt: TGTGCCAGCAGCTTGGGTATATGGAGCAACTATGGCTACACCTTC